Listed here are 25 T cell receptor beta chains from one sample, sequenced in a study of tumor-infiltrating lymphocytes in localized non-small cell lung cancer. Some clones are missing from TCRdb's copy, which holds only in-frame ones; the method was immunoSEQ multiplex PCR. The sample carries around 9,000 clones, about 77% recorded once. Input material: uninvolved lung tissue not adjacent to the tumor. All receptors come from a human donor with non-small cell lung cancer.

This clone turned up a few times. This chain's CDR3 is CASSSQGEGYTF. DNA for the CDR3: TGTGCCAGCAGCTCACAGGGGGAAGGCTACACCTTC. The V and J genes are TRBV7-2 and TRBJ1-2; 8 bases line up with TRBD1. Germline V gene lookup returns CDR1 SGHTA and CDR2 FQGNSA. J was trimmed by 8 bases and V by 4 bases; bases with no gene match: 3. The CDR3 has 12 amino acids.

The chain combines TRBV27 with TRBJ1-5; D might be TRBD1 (6 bases). The V and J ends lost 5 bases and 0 bases respectively, with 11 bases between them. The CDR3 is 15 amino acids. Germline V gene sequence: CDR1 MNHEY, CDR2 SMNVEV (reference sequence). The CDR3 loop is CASSLSGVSNQPQHF. The CDR3 bases are TGTGCCAGCAGTCTCTCAGGGGTTAGCAATCAGCCCCAGCATTTT.

The chain recombines TRBV30 with TRBJ2-3, with D unclear. CDR1 and CDR2 (germline): GTSNPN, SVGIG (reference sequence). V shed 4 bases and J shed 1 base, with 15 bases lying between them. The CDR3 is made up of 15 amino acids. The CDR3 spells CAWTIGTYGTDTQYF. The DNA for the CDR3 is TGTGCCTGGACTATCGGTACTTATGGCACAGATACGCAGTATTTT.

The chain has TRBV19 and TRBJ2-7; TRBD2 might be the D (5 bases). The V end lost 3 bases, the J end lost 6 bases, and 12 bases lay between the germline ends. Germline V gives CDR1 LNHDA, CDR2 SQIVND (reference sequence). The CDR3 totals 13 residues. Here the CDR3 DNA reads TGTGCCAGTAGTATCGGGGTGGGTGGCGAGCAGTACTTC. It encodes CASSIGVGGEQYF.

The genes are TRBV27 and TRBJ2-1; 8 bases line up with TRBD1. CDR1 is MNHEY, CDR2 SMNVEV, per germline (reference sequence). J was trimmed by 5 bases and V by 6 bases; bases with no gene match: 3. The CDR3 has 13 amino acids. The CDR3: CASRRTGNNEQFF. CDR3 in DNA: TGTGCCAGCAGACGGACAGGGAACAATGAGCAGTTCTTC.

The chain has TRBV2 and TRBJ2-6, with TRBD1 identical over 10 bases. Trimming cost V 3 bases and J 0 bases; bases outside gene matches: 5. The CDR3 has 18 amino acids. Per the germline V gene, CDR1 is SNHLY and CDR2 is FYNNEI. As DNA, the CDR3 is TGTGCCAGCAGTGAGTTAGGGGACAGGGGCTCTGGGGCCAACGTCCTGACTTTC. Encoded protein: CASSELGDRGSGANVLTF.

The J gene is TRBJ2-7, the V gene TRBV28; D ambiguous. This CDR3 comprises 13 residues. The germline V gene encodes CDR1 MDHEN and CDR2 SYDVKM. V gave up 2 bases and J gave up 2 bases, with 7 bases separating them. In DNA form, the CDR3 reads TGTGCCAGCAGTTTACAGAGTCCCTACGAGCAGTACTTC. Protein product: CASSLQSPYEQYF.

The chain is built from TRBV5-1 and TRBJ2-2; 10 nucleotides align to TRBD1. The CDR3 consists of 14 residues. Germline CDR1 is SGHRS and CDR2 is YFSETQ. J gave up 6 bases and V 4 bases, and 3 bases lay outside the gene matches. DNA of the CDR3: TGCGCCAGCAGCCCCGGGACAGGGGCCGGGGAGCTGTTTTTT. Its protein product is CASSPGTGAGELFF.

The chain is built from TRBV6-5 and TRBJ1-2; 7 bases align to TRBD1. J lost 2 bases, V lost 6 bases, and 3 bases had no gene match. CDR1 is MNHEY and CDR2 is SVGAGI in the germline V gene. There are 13 residues in the CDR3. The CDR3 sequence is CASRLGQNYGYTF. CDR3 nucleotides: TGTGCCAGCAGACTGGGACAGAACTATGGCTACACCTTC.

This chain uses TRBV6-5 with TRBJ1-6; D is undetermined. Germline CDR1 reads MNHEY; CDR2 reads SVGAGI. The CDR3 totals 15 residues. V was cut by 0 bases and J by 9 bases, with 12 bases left in between. The chain's CDR3 is CASSYSKGGGSPLHF. CDR3 sequence (DNA): TGTGCCAGCAGTTACTCGAAAGGTGGAGGTTCACCCCTCCACTTT.

The V call is TRBV5-1, the J call TRBJ2-7; TRBD2 aligns across 12 bases. The germline CDR1 and CDR2 sequences are SGHRS and YFSETQ. There are 15 residues in the CDR3. V trimming: 6 bases; J trimming: 5 bases; junction bases outside the gene matches: 9. The DNA of the CDR3 is TGCGCCAGCACTTCTCTAGCGGGGGGGCCCAACGAGCAGTACTTC. This gives the protein CASTSLAGGPNEQYF.

The chain joins TRBV6-1 to TRBJ2-2; D is possibly TRBD1 or TRBD2 (6 bases each). Per the germline V gene, CDR1 is MNHNS and CDR2 is SASEGT. Trimming removed 2 bases at V and 5 bases at J, with 9 bases between. The CDR3 runs to 14 residues. CDR3 in amino acids: CASSEQGRTGELFF. The DNA for the CDR3 is TGTGCCAGCAGTGAACAGGGGAGGACCGGGGAGCTGTTTTTT.

The chain combines TRBV2 with TRBJ2-3; 8 nucleotides align to TRBD2. The length of the CDR3 is 15 residues. V shed 4 bases, J shed 4 bases, and the junction held 7 bases outside the gene matches. Germline V gene lookup returns CDR1 SNHLY and CDR2 FYNNEI. CDR3 bases: TGTGCCAGCAGTGTAGAGTCGGGGGGGCCAGATACGCAGTATTTT. Protein product: CASSVESGGPDTQYF. Looking up the rest from reference TRBV2 and TRBJ2-3 gives the full variable domain: EPEVTQTPSHQVTQMGQEVILRCVPISNHLYFYWYRQILGQKVEFLVSFYNNEISEKSEIFDDQFSVERPDGSNFTLKIRSTKLEDSAMYFCASSVESGGPDTQYFGPGTRLTVL.

The chain carries TRBV15 and TRBJ2-1, with 7 bases aligning to TRBD2. The ends lost 5 bases at V and 4 bases at J; junction bases unmatched: 8. The germline V gene has CDR1 LNHNV and CDR2 YYDKDF (reference sequence). The CDR3 is 15 residues long. CDR3 sequence reads: CATSPASGVYNEQFF. Written as DNA, the CDR3 is TGTGCCACCAGCCCGGCCAGCGGGGTTTACAATGAGCAGTTCTTC.

The chain joins TRBV4-2 to TRBJ2-2, with D maybe TRBD2 (6 bases). The V gene lost 4 bases and the J gene lost 5 bases, with 17 bases spanning the gap. The CDR3 covers 16 residues. The V gene's germline CDR1 is LGHNA and CDR2 YNFKEQ. This CDR3 reads CASSPPRSGGTGELFF. As DNA, the CDR3 is TGTGCCAGCAGCCCCCCGCGGAGTGGGGGGACCGGGGAGCTGTTTTTT.

This sequence joins TRBV7-6 and TRBJ2-7, with D perhaps given as TRBD1 or TRBD2 (5 bases each). The CDR3 is 13 amino acids. The germline V and J ends were trimmed by 3 bases and 3 bases, with 9 bases remaining between them. Per the germline V gene, CDR1 is SGHVS and CDR2 is FNYEAQ. DNA for the CDR3: TGTGCCAGCAGCTTGGGACCCAACTACGAGCAGTACTTC. Translation: CASSLGPNYEQYF. The full variable domain, in which reference TRBV7-6 and TRBJ2-7 provide the parts outside the CDR3, is GAGVSQSPRYKVTKRGQDVALRCDPISGHVSLYWYRQALGQGPEFLTYFNYEAQQDKSGLPNDRFSAERPEGSISTLTIQRTEQRDSAMYRCASSLGPNYEQYFGPGTRLTVT.

The chain couples TRBV6-1 to TRBJ1-6, with D perhaps TRBD1 (6 bases). Per germline, CDR1 MNHNS and CDR2 SASEGT. Trimming cost V 2 bases and J 10 bases, with 15 bases left between them. This CDR3 comprises 15 residues. CDR3 sequence (DNA): TGTGCCAGCAGTGAATATCAGGGGCGAGGGTCACCCCTCCACTTT. Amino acids: CASSEYQGRGSPLHF.

The rearrangement joins TRBV4-1 to TRBJ2-5, with 7 bases fitting TRBD1. The CDR3 length is 15 residues. With 4 bases clipped from V and 5 bases from J, the junction kept 10 bases outside the gene matches. Germline V gene data show CDR1 as MGHRA and CDR2 as YSYEKL. CDR3 protein: CASSPEGQFRETQYF. The CDR3 nucleotides are TGCGCCAGCAGCCCCGAGGGACAGTTTAGGGAGACCCAGTACTTC.

The table lists this clone with a few counts. The rearrangement links TRBV5-4 to TRBJ2-5; 8 bases agree with TRBD1. V shed 0 bases and J 5 bases; nucleotides not matched to a gene: 3. Germline assignment: CDR1 SGHNT and CDR2 YYREEE (reference sequence). CDR3 size: 14 residues. The DNA for the CDR3 is TGTGCCAGCAGCTTGGGGACAGGGAGGGAGACCCAGTACTTC. Amino acid sequence: CASSLGTGRETQYF.

V gene TRBV28 combines with J gene TRBJ1-5; 8 bases fit TRBD1. This CDR3 has 15 residues. Per germline, CDR1 MDHEN and CDR2 SYDVKM. V dropped 6 bases and J dropped 2; count of bases not matched to a gene: 6. Here the CDR3 reads CASRPGGQGNQPQHF. The CDR3 DNA is TGTGCCAGCAGACCTGGGGGACAGGGCAATCAGCCCCAGCATTTT.

The rearrangement links TRBV6-1 to TRBJ1-2, with no clear D. Germline CDR1 is MNHNS and CDR2 is SASEGT. This CDR3 is built from 16 residues. V lost 3 bases and J 1 base, leaving 15 bases between the germline ends. CDR3 bases: TGTGCCAGCAGTGAGGTCTCACAGCTTTTTAACTATGGCTACACCTTC. Amino acids: CASSEVSQLFNYGYTF.

This clone has a handful of counts. The V call is TRBV9, the J call TRBJ2-3; 9 bases map to TRBD1. Germline V gene lookup returns CDR1 SGDLS and CDR2 YYNGEE. This CDR3 is built from 18 residues. With 2 bases clipped from V and 2 bases from J, the junction kept 12 bases outside the gene matches. DNA of the CDR3: TGTGCCAGCAGCGTTGGGGATGGGACAGGGACGTCCACAGATACGCAGTATTTT. Its translation: CASSVGDGTGTSTDTQYF. Combining the CDR3 with reference TRBV9 and TRBJ2-3 gives the whole variable domain DSGVTQTPKHLITATGQRVTLRCSPRSGDLSVYWYQQSLDQGLQFLIQYYNGEERAKGNILERFSAQQFPDLHSELNLSSLELGDSALYFCASSVGDGTGTSTDTQYFGPGTRLTVL.

This clone was recorded only once. This chain connects TRBV29-1 to TRBJ1-3; 7 nucleotides align to TRBD1. V dropped 4 bases and J dropped 9; count of bases not matched to a gene: 9. Germline-derived CDR1 and CDR2 are SQVTM and ANQGSEA. The CDR3 totals 13 residues. CDR3 coding DNA: TGCAGCGTTGCCGGGACAGCGGGAGGCACCATATATTTT. The encoded protein is CSVAGTAGGTIYF.

The rearrangement uses TRBV20-1 and TRBJ1-5; D unresolved. This CDR3 comprises 11 residues. Trimming took 6 bases from V and 11 from J, leaving 14 bases between them. The germline gives CDR1 DFQATT, CDR2 SNEGSKA (reference sequence). CDR3 nucleotides: TGCAGTGCCCCCACTCTTGGAGCCCAGCATTTT. Translated, it gives CSAPTLGAQHF.

V is TRBV10-1 and J is TRBJ2-7, with D perhaps TRBD1 or TRBD2 (5 bases each). The CDR3 is made up of 16 amino acids. V shed 0 bases and J shed 0 bases, with 12 bases lying between them. Germline values: CDR1 WNHNN, CDR2 SYGVQD (reference sequence). The CDR3 DNA is TGCGCCAGCAGTGAGTCAGGGGACCCCAGCTCCTACGAGCAGTACTTC. It is translated as CASSESGDPSSYEQYF.